Listed below are T cell receptor beta chains from one sample, sequenced in a study of Graves' ophthalmopathy and Graves' hyperthyroidism. TCRdb reprocessed the multiplex PCR reads via MiXCR and lists one record per CDR3 protein. The sample has roughly 480,000 distinct CDR3 sequences; 13% to 15% are singletons. Sequencing was carried out using blood. The receptors come from a woman in her 30s with Graves' ophthalmopathy. Each CDR3 is given with its conserved first and last residue. Fields, in order: clone size, J gene, V gene, D gene, CDR3 protein, CDR3 DNA. The D gene is left open where the match is weak. Rows may omit the clone size; those that give it use once, few, many or a size class.

abundance: many
j_gene: TRBJ1-5
v_gene: TRBV6-4
d_gene: .
CDR3aa: CASSAVLGGPQHF
CDR3nt: TGTGCCAGCAGTGCGGTCCTCGGAGGGCCCCAGCATTTT

abundance: .
j_gene: TRBJ1-5
v_gene: TRBV27
d_gene: TRBD1
CDR3aa: CASSWGQRNQPQHF
CDR3nt: TGTGCCAGCAGTTGGGGACAGCGCAATCAGCCCCAGCATTTT

abundance: many
j_gene: TRBJ2-7
v_gene: TRBV27
d_gene: .
CDR3aa: CASSFGRVYEQYF
CDR3nt: TGTGCCAGCAGTTTCGGCAGGGTCTACGAGCAGTACTTC

abundance: many
j_gene: TRBJ2-5
v_gene: TRBV29-1
d_gene: .
CDR3aa: CSVRGAVKTQYF
CDR3nt: TGCAGCGTTCGGGGGGCTGTGAAGACCCAGTACTTC

abundance: many
j_gene: TRBJ2-5
v_gene: TRBV12-3/TRBV12-4
d_gene: .
CDR3aa: CASSWALEQETQYF
CDR3nt: TGTGCCAGCAGTTGGGCGTTGGAGCAAGAGACCCAGTACTTC

abundance: many
j_gene: TRBJ1-2
v_gene: TRBV29-1
d_gene: TRBD1
CDR3aa: CSVRTGKGYTF
CDR3nt: TGCAGCGTCAGGACAGGGAAAGGCTACACCTTC

abundance: .
j_gene: TRBJ2-5
v_gene: TRBV7-8
d_gene: TRBD2
CDR3aa: CASSRGLAAQETQYF
CDR3nt: TGTGCCAGCAGCCGTGGACTAGCGGCCCAAGAGACCCAGTACTTC

abundance: .
j_gene: TRBJ1-1
v_gene: TRBV5-1
d_gene: .
CDR3aa: CASNRAGAQNTEAFF
CDR3nt: TGCGCCAGCAATCGGGCAGGGGCCCAGAACACTGAAGCTTTCTTT

abundance: .
j_gene: TRBJ2-7
v_gene: TRBV11-1
d_gene: .
CDR3aa: CASSPLRTSSKYEQYF
CDR3nt: TGTGCCAGCAGCCCCCTCCGGACATCGTCAAAATACGAGCAGTACTTC

abundance: .
j_gene: TRBJ1-5
v_gene: TRBV6-1
d_gene: TRBD1
CDR3aa: CASSRGQGMGNQPQHF
CDR3nt: TGTGCCAGCAGCCGAGGACAGGGTATGGGCAATCAGCCTCAGCATTTT

abundance: few
j_gene: TRBJ2-1
v_gene: TRBV28
d_gene: .
CDR3aa: CASSLGGIGSNEQFF
CDR3nt: TGTGCCAGCAGTTTGGGTGGAATAGGAAGTAATGAGCAGTTCTTC

abundance: many
j_gene: TRBJ2-5
v_gene: TRBV18
d_gene: .
CDR3aa: CASSQPGWGETQYF
CDR3nt: TGTGCCAGCTCACAACCCGGGTGGGGAGAGACCCAGTACTTC

abundance: many
j_gene: TRBJ2-2
v_gene: TRBV5-1
d_gene: .
CDR3aa: CASSLEGELFF
CDR3nt: TGCGCCAGCAGCTTGGAAGGGGAGCTGTTTTTT

abundance: many
j_gene: TRBJ2-7
v_gene: TRBV6-5
d_gene: .
CDR3aa: CASSYASSYEQYF
CDR3nt: TGTGCCAGCAGTTATGCCAGCTCCTACGAGCAGTACTTC

abundance: .
j_gene: TRBJ2-7
v_gene: TRBV20-1
d_gene: TRBD1
CDR3aa: CSAYRDSFGEQYF
CDR3nt: TGCAGTGCTTACCGGGACAGCTTCGGCGAGCAGTACTTC

abundance: many
j_gene: TRBJ1-1
v_gene: TRBV6-5
d_gene: TRBD1
CDR3aa: CASILDRGLNTEAFF
CDR3nt: TGTGCCAGCATTCTCGACAGGGGCCTGAACACTGAAGCTTTCTTT

abundance: many
j_gene: TRBJ1-5
v_gene: TRBV6-1
d_gene: .
CDR3aa: CASTLYGEYSNQPQHF
CDR3nt: TGTGCCAGCACTCTCTATGGAGAATATAGCAATCAGCCCCAGCATTTT

abundance: many
j_gene: TRBJ1-1
v_gene: TRBV11-2
d_gene: .
CDR3aa: CASSARGGARMNTEAFF
CDR3nt: TGTGCCAGCAGCGCCAGGGGCGGGGCCAGAATGAACACTGAAGCTTTCTTT

abundance: many
j_gene: TRBJ2-2
v_gene: TRBV6-1
d_gene: .
CDR3aa: CATEKEGEAGELFF
CDR3nt: TGTGCCACGGAAAAGGAGGGGGAGGCCGGGGAGCTGTTTTTT

abundance: .
j_gene: TRBJ1-3
v_gene: TRBV5-1
d_gene: .
CDR3aa: CASSLQAGNTIYF
CDR3nt: TGCGCCAGCAGCTTACAAGCCGGAAACACCATATATTTT

abundance: many
j_gene: TRBJ2-5
v_gene: TRBV4-1
d_gene: TRBD1
CDR3aa: CASSQDGTDRARETQYF
CDR3nt: TGCGCCAGCAGCCAAGACGGGACAGACCGGGCGCGAGAGACCCAGTACTTC

abundance: many
j_gene: TRBJ1-1
v_gene: TRBV7-9
d_gene: TRBD1
CDR3aa: CASRLNRGGSTEAFF
CDR3nt: TGTGCCAGCAGACTCAACAGGGGAGGTAGCACTGAAGCTTTCTTT

abundance: many
j_gene: TRBJ1-2
v_gene: TRBV15
d_gene: TRBD1
CDR3aa: CATSRGRTGANYGYTF
CDR3nt: TGTGCCACCAGCAGAGGGAGGACAGGGGCTAACTATGGCTACACCTTC

abundance: many
j_gene: TRBJ1-1
v_gene: TRBV5-5
d_gene: .
CDR3aa: CASSGGRANTEAFF
CDR3nt: TGTGCCAGCAGCGGGGGGAGGGCGAACACTGAAGCTTTCTTT

abundance: few
j_gene: TRBJ2-5
v_gene: TRBV10-3
d_gene: TRBD2
CDR3aa: CAISPPGLGETQYF
CDR3nt: TGTGCCATCAGCCCCCCGGGACTAGGAGAGACCCAGTACTTC

abundance: many
j_gene: TRBJ1-2
v_gene: TRBV6-1
d_gene: TRBD1
CDR3aa: CASSAGQGDYGYTF
CDR3nt: TGTGCCAGCAGTGCCGGACAGGGGGACTATGGCTACACCTTC

abundance: many
j_gene: TRBJ2-5
v_gene: TRBV2
d_gene: TRBD2
CDR3aa: CASTPGRGEETQYF
CDR3nt: TGTGCCAGCACTCCTGGTCGGGGGGAAGAGACCCAGTACTTC

abundance: many
j_gene: TRBJ2-7
v_gene: TRBV27
d_gene: .
CDR3aa: CASSLGARTYEQYF
CDR3nt: TGTGCCAGCAGTTTGGGAGCGAGGACCTACGAGCAGTACTTC

abundance: many
j_gene: TRBJ1-1
v_gene: TRBV19
d_gene: .
CDR3aa: CASSLSWEVNTEAFF
CDR3nt: TGTGCCAGTAGTTTGTCATGGGAGGTGAACACTGAAGCTTTCTTT

abundance: many
j_gene: TRBJ1-1
v_gene: TRBV5-1
d_gene: .
CDR3aa: CASSRMRGTEAFF
CDR3nt: TGCGCCAGCAGCAGAATGAGGGGCACTGAAGCTTTCTTT

abundance: many
j_gene: TRBJ2-7
v_gene: TRBV12-3/TRBV12-4
d_gene: .
CDR3aa: CASSFRGVTYEQYF
CDR3nt: TGTGCCAGCAGTTTTAGGGGGGTGACCTACGAGCAGTACTTC

abundance: .
j_gene: TRBJ2-5
v_gene: TRBV5-1
d_gene: TRBD1
CDR3aa: CASSFPDRGGETQYF
CDR3nt: TGCGCCAGCAGCTTCCCCGACAGGGGGGGGGAGACCCAGTACTTC

abundance: many
j_gene: TRBJ1-3
v_gene: TRBV10-3
d_gene: TRBD1
CDR3aa: CATGQGASAGNTIYF
CDR3nt: TGTGCCACCGGACAGGGGGCATCGGCTGGAAACACCATATATTTT

abundance: .
j_gene: TRBJ2-1
v_gene: TRBV30
d_gene: .
CDR3aa: CAWRYLGNEQFF
CDR3nt: TGTGCCTGGAGGTACTTAGGCAATGAGCAGTTCTTC

abundance: few
j_gene: TRBJ2-7
v_gene: TRBV2
d_gene: .
CDR3aa: CASSNRGRGREQYF
CDR3nt: TGTGCCAGCAGTAACCGGGGCAGGGGGAGGGAGCAGTACTTC

abundance: many
j_gene: TRBJ1-1
v_gene: TRBV27
d_gene: TRBD1
CDR3aa: CASWDRNTEAFF
CDR3nt: TGTGCCAGCTGGGACAGGAACACTGAAGCTTTCTTT

abundance: many
j_gene: TRBJ2-2
v_gene: TRBV19
d_gene: .
CDR3aa: CATKSGGAGEVTGELFF
CDR3nt: TGTGCCACCAAATCCGGGGGTGCAGGGGAAGTTACCGGGGAGCTGTTTTTT

abundance: many
j_gene: TRBJ1-2
v_gene: TRBV20-1
d_gene: TRBD1
CDR3aa: CSARNRDRGQENYGYTF
CDR3nt: TGCAGTGCTAGGAACCGGGACAGGGGGCAAGAGAACTATGGCTACACCTTC

abundance: many
j_gene: TRBJ2-5
v_gene: TRBV6-1
d_gene: TRBD2
CDR3aa: CASSEVEREVQETQYF
CDR3nt: TGTGCCAGCAGTGAAGTCGAGCGGGAGGTCCAAGAGACCCAGTACTTC

abundance: many
j_gene: TRBJ1-2
v_gene: TRBV6-1
d_gene: .
CDR3aa: CASRGAESNYGYTF
CDR3nt: TGTGCCAGCAGGGGGGCAGAATCTAACTATGGCTACACCTTC

abundance: many
j_gene: TRBJ2-7
v_gene: TRBV30
d_gene: .
CDR3aa: CAWSSRVGDYEQYF
CDR3nt: TGTGCCTGGAGCAGCAGGGTGGGGGACTACGAGCAGTACTTC

abundance: .
j_gene: TRBJ2-7
v_gene: TRBV19
d_gene: TRBD2
CDR3aa: CASTAGEGIGEQYF
CDR3nt: TGTGCCAGTACCGCCGGGGAGGGGATCGGCGAGCAGTACTTC

abundance: many
j_gene: TRBJ1-2
v_gene: TRBV12-3/TRBV12-4
d_gene: TRBD1
CDR3aa: CASSSALGGQGYTF
CDR3nt: TGTGCCAGCAGTTCCGCCCTAGGGGGCCAAGGCTACACCTTC

abundance: many
j_gene: TRBJ2-5
v_gene: TRBV15
d_gene: .
CDR3aa: CATGREWDQETQYF
CDR3nt: TGTGCCACCGGGCGGGAATGGGATCAAGAGACCCAGTACTTC

abundance: few
j_gene: TRBJ2-5
v_gene: TRBV30
d_gene: TRBD2
CDR3aa: CAWSVLRTSGTQTQYF
CDR3nt: TGTGCCTGGAGTGTACTTCGGACTAGCGGGACGCAGACCCAGTACTTC

abundance: many
j_gene: TRBJ2-7
v_gene: TRBV29-1
d_gene: TRBD1
CDR3aa: CSAETGYEQYF
CDR3nt: TGCAGCGCCGAGACAGGGTACGAGCAGTACTTC

abundance: many
j_gene: TRBJ1-2
v_gene: TRBV7-2
d_gene: .
CDR3aa: CASSSGTRKPYGYTF
CDR3nt: TGTGCCAGCAGCTCCGGGACTAGAAAACCCTATGGCTACACCTTC

abundance: few
j_gene: TRBJ2-5
v_gene: TRBV10-3
d_gene: .
CDR3aa: CAISDRIQETQYF
CDR3nt: TGTGCCATCAGTGACAGGATCCAAGAGACCCAGTACTTC

abundance: many
j_gene: TRBJ1-2
v_gene: TRBV6-2/TRBV6-3
d_gene: .
CDR3aa: CASSYSGQGEAGYTF
CDR3nt: TGTGCCAGCAGTTACTCTGGTCAGGGCGAGGCTGGCTACACCTTC

abundance: many
j_gene: TRBJ2-7
v_gene: TRBV27
d_gene: .
CDR3aa: CASSYLNEQYF
CDR3nt: TGTGCCAGCAGTTACCTAAACGAGCAGTACTTC

abundance: many
j_gene: TRBJ2-2
v_gene: TRBV2
d_gene: TRBD2
CDR3aa: CASTLTSGSGFGELFF
CDR3nt: TGTGCCAGCACCTTGACTAGCGGGTCGGGATTCGGGGAGCTGTTTTTT

abundance: many
j_gene: TRBJ1-6
v_gene: TRBV12-3/TRBV12-4
d_gene: .
CDR3aa: CASSGPTGYSPLHF
CDR3nt: TGTGCCAGCAGTGGCCCAACAGGGTATTCACCCCTCCACTTT

abundance: once
j_gene: TRBJ2-2
v_gene: TRBV7-9
d_gene: TRBD2
CDR3aa: CASSGGGAGTGELFF
CDR3nt: TGTGCCAGCAGCGGCGGGGGGGCCGGGACCGGGGAGCTGTTTTTT